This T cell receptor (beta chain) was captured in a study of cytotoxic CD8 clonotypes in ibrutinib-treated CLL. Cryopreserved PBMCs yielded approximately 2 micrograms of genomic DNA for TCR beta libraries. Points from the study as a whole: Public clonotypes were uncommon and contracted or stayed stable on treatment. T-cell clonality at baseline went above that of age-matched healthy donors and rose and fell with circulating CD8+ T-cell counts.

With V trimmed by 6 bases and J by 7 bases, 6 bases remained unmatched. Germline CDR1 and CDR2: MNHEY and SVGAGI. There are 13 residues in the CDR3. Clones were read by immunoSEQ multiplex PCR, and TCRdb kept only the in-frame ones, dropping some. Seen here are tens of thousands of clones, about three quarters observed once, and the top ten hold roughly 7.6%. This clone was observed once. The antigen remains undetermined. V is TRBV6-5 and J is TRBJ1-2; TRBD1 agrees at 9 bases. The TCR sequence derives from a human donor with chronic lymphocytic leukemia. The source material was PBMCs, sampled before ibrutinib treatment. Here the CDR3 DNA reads TGTGCCAGCAGGCTACAGGGGGCGCTTGGCTACACCTTC. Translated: CASRLQGALGYTF.